A few counts support the clone carrying this T cell receptor (beta chain). Its specificity is not known. This specimen comes from a study of T cells in localized non-small cell lung cancer. Points from the study as a whole: Higher adjacent-lung clonality was associated with shorter survival. Adjacent lung had a median 57 of the 100 largest tumor clones. Only one tumor region went through sequencing, so heterogeneity may still be there. Adjacent uninvolved lung had the highest clonality, suggesting focused antigen responses.

CDR3 length: 12 amino acids. Trimming stripped 3 bases from V and 8 bases from J, with 11 bases between. Per the germline V gene, CDR1 is SQVTM and CDR2 is ANQGSEA. Data came from immunoSEQ multiplex PCR; TCRdb stores just in-frame clones and leaves some out. The sample lists over 1,100 clones, around 33% occurring once. J is TRBJ2-1 and V is TRBV29-1; D unresolved. This clonotype was obtained from a man aged 35 to 69 with stage II lung adenocarcinoma. The sequencing used lung tumor tissue, collected before any cancer treatment. The CDR3 protein is CSVEGRWYEQFF. As DNA, the CDR3 is TGCAGCGTTGAGGGCCGCTGGTATGAGCAGTTCTTC.